This T cell receptor beta chain derives from a study of breast tumors, draining lymph nodes, adjacent tissues. Study results and caveats: Tumor repertoires ranked between lymph nodes and nontumor tissue in diversity, with V and J gene preferences.

Each CDR3 protein is one row after TCRdb ran MiXCR on the multiplex PCR reads. The sample holds about 140,000 distinct CDR3 sequences, 30% to 35% seen once. Samples came from axillary lymph nodes draining the breast cancer. A remark on this clonotype: What it binds is unknown.

This clonotype originated in a female donor with breast cancer. Some clones in this sample may be carry-over from other donors' samples. Source material: axillary lymph node tissue.

DNA for the CDR3: TGCAGTGCGAACCCGCAGGGGTTCACTGAAGCTTTCTTT. Its protein product is CSANPQGFTEAFF. The rearrangement uses TRBV20-1 and TRBJ1-1; TRBD1 might be the D (6 bases). CDR3 length: 13 residues. The germline gives CDR1 DFQATT, CDR2 SNEGSKA (reference sequence). V was clipped by 6 bases and J by 4 bases, with 15 bases between them.